This T cell receptor beta chain was found in a study of glioma-infiltrating T cells. Study observations and caveats: Above-expected tissue-blood divergence occurred in all gliomas, most in low-grade ones.

Germline CDR1 KGHSH, CDR2 LQKENI. The CDR3 consists of 11 residues. About this clonotype: Its antigen is currently unknown. Germline is not matched at one junction end, which may reflect a read error.

Using RNA template, CDR3s of TCR alpha and beta were amplified with iRepertoire arm-PCR. TCRdb itself ran the multiplex PCR reads through MiXCR, one entry per CDR3 protein. The sample shows approximately 120,000 distinct CDR3 sequences, roughly 24% of them seen only once. The sequenced sample consisted of glioma tissue, nonneoplastic brain tissue, or PBMCs (not recorded which). The chain combines TRBV18 with TRBJ2-5, with D hard to call. The clonotype comes from a human donor with low-grade glioma or glioblastoma, undergoing nonglioma brain surgery, or in good health (not recorded which). CDR3 nucleotide sequence: TGTGCCAGCTCACCTCAAGAGACCCGGTACTTC. This gives the protein CASSPQETRYF.